The 14 T cell receptor beta chains given below trace back to one sample, sequenced in a study of human T cells and chemical hapten exposure (dated by TCRdb to 2020 to 2022). The sample's time point, from its label and the paper: pre-sensitization, week 0. Per the publication, the treatment or condition label means: therapeutic diphenylcyclopropenone sensitization with weekly scalp DPC. The library was produced with RACE. TCRdb records NextSeq 500 as the sequencer. TCRdb reanalyzed the raw reads on its own, using fastp at Q25 for trimming and MiXCR for clone calling, and kept in-frame beta chains. When rows share a CDR3 protein, they turn into one entry using the most common DNA and genes. This sample gives approximately 60,000 distinct CDR3 sequences in total; over 9% of them show up just once. About 4% of the sample is taken by the ten largest. Source: whole blood, taken in connection with sensitization to the hapten diphenylcyclopropenone (DPC). These receptor sequences come from a woman in her 40s with alopecia areata. Some clones in this sample may be carry-over from other donors' samples.

This chain connects TRBV21-1 to TRBJ1-3; the table assigns TRBD1, which was not confirmed against the DNA. TRBV21-1 is given as a pseudogene. This CDR3 has 14 amino acids. The CDR3 DNA reads as TGTGCCAGCAGCAAACGAGGGACGGAAAACACCATATATTTT. Protein product: CASSKRGTENTIYF.

V gene TRBV28 combines with J gene TRBJ1-2; 8 bases map to TRBD1. The CDR3 has 14 residues. Germline loops: CDR1 MDHEN, CDR2 SYDVKM. Losses at the gene ends were 2 bases for V and 8 bases for J; bases not matched to a gene: 7. The CDR3: CASSLGTGLIGYTF. The CDR3 nucleotides read TGTGCCAGCAGTTTAGGGACAGGCCTCATCGGCTACACCTTC.

The sample holds a few counts of this clonotype. The chain links TRBV20-1 to TRBJ2-5; 8 nucleotides align to TRBD2. With 0 bases clipped from V and 2 bases from J, the junction kept 5 bases outside the gene matches. The CDR3 runs to 15 residues. The V gene's germline CDR1 is DFQATT and CDR2 SNEGSKA (reference sequence). Written as DNA, the CDR3 is TGCAGTGCTAGAGAGCCAGCGGGAGCTCAAGAGACCCAGTACTTC. Protein sequence: CSAREPAGAQETQYF.

This rearrangement joins TRBV5-4 to TRBJ1-1; TRBD1 is a possible D gene (5 bases). Germline V lookup: CDR1 SGHNT, CDR2 YYREEE (reference sequence). The CDR3 has 14 residues. V was pared by 0 bases and J by 6 bases, with 12 bases between. The CDR3 region has the DNA TGTGCCAGCAGCTTGGCGCGGGGGAGGGCTGAAGCTTTCTTT. Its protein product is CASSLARGRAEAFF.

The chain combines TRBV19 with TRBJ1-1; 10 nucleotides align to TRBD1. The CDR3 consists of 13 residues. CDR1 is LNHDA and CDR2 is SQIVND in the germline V gene (reference sequence). With V trimmed by 6 bases and J by 6 bases, 4 bases remained unmatched. The CDR3 coding sequence is TGTGCCAGTAGGAGGGGACAGGGGCCTGAAGCTTTCTTT. Protein sequence: CASRRGQGPEAFF.

Ten or more counts support this clonotype. This chain joins TRBV7-9 and TRBJ1-4; D gene uncertain. This CDR3 has 10 amino acids. Trimming cost V 6 bases and J 6 bases, with 2 bases left between them. In germline, CDR1 is SEHNR, CDR2 FQNEAQ (reference sequence). CDR3 sequence (DNA): TGTGCCAGCAGTGATGAAAAACTGTTTTTT. Translation: CASSDEKLFF.

This clonotype was detected ten times or more. The V call is TRBV20-1, the J call TRBJ2-3, with 12 positions matching TRBD2. From germline, CDR1 is DFQATT and CDR2 SNEGSKA (reference sequence). CDR3 length equals 15 residues. Losses at the gene ends were 6 bases for V and 2 bases for J; bases not matched to a gene: 6. CDR3 residues: CSANGLAGPTDTQYF. DNA for the CDR3: TGCAGTGCCAATGGACTAGCGGGACCCACAGATACGCAGTATTTT.

This clonotype was observed a handful of times. V is TRBV6-2 or TRBV6-3 and J is TRBJ2-4; weak D call: TRBD2 (6 bases). From germline, CDR1 is MNHEY and CDR2 SVGEGT. The CDR3 is 13 amino acids. Trimming shortened V by 2 bases and J by 6 bases, and 8 bases separated the two germline ends. The chain's CDR3 is CASSYAGGNIQYF. The DNA for the CDR3 is TGTGCCAGCAGTTACGCCGGGGGAAACATTCAGTACTTC.

This clonotype was observed many times. The chain recombines TRBV19 with TRBJ2-7, with 10 positions matching TRBD1. The length of the CDR3 is 14 residues. Germline V gene data show CDR1 as LNHDA and CDR2 as SQIVND (reference sequence). Unmatched junction bases numbered 3, after V lost 5 bases and J lost 2 bases. Here the CDR3 DNA reads TGTGCCAGTAGTGCTGGGACAGGGGCCTACGAGCAGTACTTC. Its protein product is CASSAGTGAYEQYF.

The V call is TRBV20-1, the J call TRBJ1-4, with a weak D call TRBD1 (5 bases). CDR1 DFQATT and CDR2 SNEGSKA come from the germline V gene (reference sequence). The length of the CDR3 is 11 residues. V was clipped by 7 bases and J by 8 bases, with 11 bases between them. The CDR3 nucleotides are TGCAGTGTTAGGGGCGCAGAAAAACTGTTTTTT. The encoded protein is CSVRGAEKLFF.

The table lists this clonotype with many counts. The genes are TRBV13 and TRBJ2-1; TRBD2 matches 11 bases. CDR1 and CDR2 from the germline V gene are PRHDT and FYEKMQ (reference sequence). The CDR3 covers 20 residues. Germline trimming cut 1 base from V and 3 bases from J; bases unmatched to any gene: 14. The CDR3 loop reads CASSLARLAGSNPYYNEQFF. The DNA of the CDR3 is TGTGCCAGCAGCTTAGCCCGACTAGCGGGATCCAATCCGTACTACAATGAGCAGTTCTTC.

This clonotype showed up many times. This chain uses TRBV15 with TRBJ2-1, with 7 bases lining up with TRBD1. V was clipped by 9 bases and J by 1 base; unmatched bases: 6. CDR1 LNHNV and CDR2 YYDKDF come from the germline V gene (reference sequence). The CDR3 is made up of 14 amino acids. CDR3 sequence: CATLETGSYNEQFF. The CDR3 nucleotides are TGTGCCACGCTCGAGACAGGGTCCTACAATGAGCAGTTCTTC.

CDR3 region: CASRRDNTEAFF. The CDR3, as DNA: TGTGCCAGCAGGAGGGACAACACTGAAGCTTTCTTT. This chain links TRBV2 with TRBJ1-1; D is perhaps TRBD1 (5 bases). Germline V gene lookup returns CDR1 SNHLY and CDR2 FYNNEI. Trimming took off 6 bases at V and 2 bases at J, with 7 bases between the two ends. The CDR3 covers 12 residues.

Many counts were recorded for this clonotype. V gene TRBV9 combines with J gene TRBJ2-3, with no clear D. Germline CDR1 reads SGDLS; CDR2 reads YYNGEE. The V end was cut by 0 bases, the J end by 6 bases, with 8 bases between. The CDR3 consists of 13 residues. The CDR3 protein is CASSVVRDDTQYF. The CDR3 DNA reads TGTGCCAGCAGCGTAGTAAGGGATGATACGCAGTATTTT.